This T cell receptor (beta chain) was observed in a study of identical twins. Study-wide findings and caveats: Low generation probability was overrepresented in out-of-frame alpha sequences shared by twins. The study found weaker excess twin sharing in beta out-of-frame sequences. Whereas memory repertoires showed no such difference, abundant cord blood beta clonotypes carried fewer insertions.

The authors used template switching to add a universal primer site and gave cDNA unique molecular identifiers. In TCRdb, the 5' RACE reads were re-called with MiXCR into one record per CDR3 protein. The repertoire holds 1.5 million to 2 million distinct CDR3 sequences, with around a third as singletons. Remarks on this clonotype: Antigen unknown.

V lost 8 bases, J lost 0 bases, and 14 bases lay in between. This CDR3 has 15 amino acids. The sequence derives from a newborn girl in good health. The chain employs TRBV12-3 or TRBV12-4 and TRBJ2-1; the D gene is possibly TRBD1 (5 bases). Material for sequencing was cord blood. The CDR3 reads CASLGQTSSYNEQFF. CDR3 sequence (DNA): TGTGCCAGCCTGGGGCAGACAAGCTCCTACAATGAGCAGTTCTTC.